Shown below are 20 T cell receptor beta chains from a single sample sequenced in a study of vaccination effects on CD4 cells after COVID-19. Under the ViraFEST assay, PBMC were stimulated with viral peptide pools so that antigen-specific CD4+ T cells expanded. Sequencing was performed afterwards. Culture lasted around eleven days before CD4+ T cell isolation. The person's infection with SARS-CoV-2, confirmed by PCR, took place between March and December 2020. For these TCRs, the target antigens are not known. Using immunoSEQ multiplex PCR, the repertoire was profiled, and TCRdb retains in-frame clones only, with some absent. This sample yields more than 20,000 clones, of which approximately 80% are seen a single time; about a fifth belongs to the top ten. Sequenced material: CD4+ T cells from PBMCs cultured with HCoV-NL63 spike peptides, taken before COVID-19 vaccination. The receptors here all came from a human donor who had a prior SARS-CoV-2 infection.

The chain uses TRBV5-1 and TRBJ1-1; D remains ambiguous. The germline V gene has CDR1 SGHRS and CDR2 YFSETQ. Trimming shortened V by 4 bases and J by 7 bases, and 14 bases separated the two germline ends. This CDR3 spans 13 amino acids. The CDR3 sequence is CASSPVRRDEAFF. Written as DNA, the CDR3 is TGCGCCAGCAGCCCAGTAAGAAGGGATGAAGCTTTCTTT.

The chain is built from TRBV12-5 and TRBJ2-1, with a tentative D call TRBD1 (6 bases). Germline CDR1 and CDR2: LGHNT and FRNRAP. The V end lost 3 bases, the J end lost 9 bases, and 18 bases lay between the germline ends. This CDR3 region has 15 residues. CDR3 loop: CASGFGFRGQFEQFF. CDR3 nucleotide sequence: TGTGCTAGTGGTTTTGGGTTCAGGGGTCAATTTGAGCAGTTCTTC.

V is TRBV4-2 and J is TRBJ1-4; D remains unclear. Deletions cut 3 bases from V and 4 bases from J, with 15 bases between. The CDR3 is 16 amino acids. Germline CDR1 is LGHNA and CDR2 is YNFKEQ. Written as DNA, the CDR3 is TGTGCCAGCAGCCATCGGGCGGGCCAGAATAATGAAAAACTGTTTTTT. This gives the protein CASSHRAGQNNEKLFF.

The V and J genes are TRBV24-1 and TRBJ2-3; 9 nucleotides align to TRBD2. Germline values: CDR1 KGHDR, CDR2 SFDVKD. The length of the CDR3 is 14 residues. Trimming took 9 bases from V and 7 from J; bases not matched to a gene: 10. This CDR3 reads CATGKTSGPHTQYF. CDR3 DNA sequence: TGTGCCACCGGTAAGACTAGCGGCCCTCATACGCAGTATTTT.

CDR3 DNA: TGTGCCAGCAGCCAAGGGGTCCGCAGGGGCTATAATTCACCCCTCCACTTT. Translation: CASSQGVRRGYNSPLHF. This rearrangement joins TRBV3-1 (or the pseudogene TRBV3-2) to TRBJ1-6, with a possible D match to TRBD1 (6 bases). The CDR3 consists of 17 residues. Trimming took 1 base from V and 3 from J, leaving 13 bases between them. CDR1 is LGHDT, CDR2 YNNKEL, per germline (reference sequence).

The rearrangement links TRBV7-9 to TRBJ1-1; the D gene is possibly TRBD1 (5 bases). Trimming took 0 bases from V and 2 from J, leaving 16 bases between them. Germline V gene data show CDR1 as SEHNR and CDR2 as FQNEAQ (reference sequence). The CDR3 loop spans 17 amino acids. The CDR3 DNA sequence: TGTGCCAGCAGCTTAGCGCCGGGGCAGGGAGTAAACACTGAAGCTTTCTTT. Its protein is CASSLAPGQGVNTEAFF.

The V gene is TRBV10-3, the J gene TRBJ2-1, with D tentatively TRBD1 or TRBD2 (6 bases each). The CDR3 has 13 residues. V was clipped by 3 bases and J by 8 bases, with 11 bases between them. Germline V gene sequence: CDR1 ENHRY, CDR2 SYGVKD. In DNA, the CDR3 is TGTGCCATCAGTGAATGGGGGGCGGATGAGCAGTTCTTC. It is translated as CAISEWGADEQFF.

This sequence joins TRBV7-3 and TRBJ2-6, with 7 bases identical to TRBD1. Trimming at V came to 4 bases and at J to 0 bases, leaving 6 bases not matched to a gene. This CDR3 comprises 17 residues. Germline CDR1 SGHTA, CDR2 FQGTGA. The CDR3: CASSSRGQSSGANVLTF. The CDR3 DNA reads as TGTGCCAGCAGCTCCCGGGGACAGAGCTCTGGGGCCAACGTCCTGACTTTC.

This clone was seen a handful of times. This sequence joins TRBV3-1 (or the pseudogene TRBV3-2) and TRBJ1-2; 8 bases match TRBD1. In germline, CDR1 is LGHDT, CDR2 YNNKEL (reference sequence). The junction had 10 bases not matched to a gene; V was cut back by 7 bases and J by 6 bases. CDR3 length equals 14 residues. This chain's CDR3 is CASNRAGGVDGYTF. The CDR3 coding sequence is TGTGCCAGCAACCGGGCAGGGGGCGTAGATGGCTACACCTTC.

J is TRBJ2-7 and V is TRBV7-2; the D gene is possibly TRBD2 (7 bases). Germline loops: CDR1 SGHTA, CDR2 FQGNSA. The CDR3 loop spans 16 amino acids. Deletions cut 3 bases from V and 6 bases from J, with 21 bases between. CDR3 region: CASSLGPSGAGAEQYF. The CDR3, as DNA: TGTGCCAGCAGCTTGGGTCCGTCAGGGGCGGGGGCCGAGCAGTACTTC.

CDR3 in DNA: TGTGCCAGCAGCGCCCTCCGGGACAGGGGATTATATGGCTACACCTTC. This encodes CASSALRDRGLYGYTF. This chain links TRBV21-1 with TRBJ1-2; the DNA was not compared with TRBD1, the D call given in the table. TRBV21-1 is described as a pseudogene. This CDR3 has 16 residues.

A remark on this clone: Distinct nucleotide sequences in the sample also encode this CDR3. The CDR3 reads CASSLGGTRGTDTQYF. CDR3 nucleotide sequence: TGCGCCAGCAGCTTGGGCGGGACTAGAGGCACAGATACGCAGTATTTT. This chain connects TRBV5-1 to TRBJ2-3, with 8 bases identical to TRBD2. With V trimmed by 0 bases and J by 1 base, 4 bases remained unmatched. Looked up from germline, CDR1 is SGHRS and CDR2 is YFSETQ. The length of the CDR3 is 16 residues.

V gene TRBV6-5 combines with J gene TRBJ1-5; maybe TRBD1 (6 bases). Germline V lookup: CDR1 MNHEY, CDR2 SVGAGI. The CDR3 is 14 residues long. V was cut by 5 bases and J by 5 bases, with 13 bases left in between. The CDR3 loop is CASSTQGLDQPQHF. The CDR3 DNA sequence: TGTGCCAGCAGTACACAGGGACTTGATCAGCCCCAGCATTTT.

The genes are TRBV9 and TRBJ2-5, with a weak D call TRBD1 (6 bases). Looked up from germline, CDR1 is SGDLS and CDR2 is YYNGEE. The CDR3 totals 15 residues. V lost 0 bases to trimming and J lost 4 bases, with 13 bases between them. The CDR3, as DNA: TGTGCCAGCAGCGTAGACCAGGGGTCAGGAGAGACCCAGTACTTC. This encodes CASSVDQGSGETQYF.

This clone was recorded only once. The J gene is TRBJ2-1, the V gene TRBV4-3; no clear D. Germline V lookup: CDR1 LGHNA, CDR2 YSLEER. V was pared by 4 bases and J by 6 bases, with 22 bases between. This CDR3 comprises 17 residues. The CDR3 loop reads CASSPRPSSEVGNEQFF. In DNA form, the CDR3 reads TGCGCCAGCAGCCCAAGACCCTCCAGTGAGGTTGGCAATGAGCAGTTCTTC.

The CDR3 sequence: CASSFGWGANVLTF. The CDR3 DNA is TGTGCCAGCAGCTTTGGGTGGGGGGCCAACGTCCTGACTTTC. This chain uses TRBV5-8 with TRBJ2-6; D gene unclear. CDR1 is SGHTS, CDR2 YDEGEE, per germline. The CDR3 consists of 14 residues. Trimming pared 2 bases from V and 4 bases from J, leaving 7 bases between.

The rearrangement uses TRBV15 and TRBJ1-4; the D is unclear. Germline V lookup: CDR1 LNHNV, CDR2 YYDKDF (reference sequence). The V end was cut by 0 bases, the J end by 7 bases, with 12 bases between. The CDR3 length is 15 residues. Here the CDR3 DNA reads TGTGCCACCAGCAGAGATAAGGGAGTTACTGAAAAACTGTTTTTT. Its translation is CATSRDKGVTEKLFF. The full variable domain, completed using reference TRBV15 and TRBJ1-4, is DAMVIQNPRYQVTQFGKPVTLSCSQTLNHNVMYWYQQKSSQAPKLLFHYYDKDFNNEADTPDNFQSRRPNTSFCFLDIRSPGLGDTAMYLCATSRDKGVTEKLFFGSGTQLSVL.

This clone was observed a handful of times. This rearrangement joins TRBV12-2 to TRBJ2-7; the D call in the table, TRBD1, was not verified against the DNA. TRBV12-2 corresponds to a pseudogene. CDR3 length: 16 amino acids. CDR3 region: CASRLQTGRASYEQYF. CDR3 DNA: TGTGCAAGTCGCTTGCAGACAGGACGAGCCTCCTACGAGCAGTACTTC.

The CDR3 DNA follows: TGTGCCAGCAGCAGACAGGCGTCTACGGGCACTGAAGCTTTCTTT. The encoded protein is CASSRQASTGTEAFF. The gene calls are TRBV7-6 and TRBJ1-1; a weak D match, TRBD1 (6 bases). Germline values: CDR1 SGHVS, CDR2 FNYEAQ. The V and J ends lost 5 bases and 4 bases respectively, with 17 bases between them. The CDR3 runs 15 residues.

This chain connects TRBV5-1 to TRBJ2-5; D perhaps matches TRBD2 (6 bases). CDR1 and CDR2 from the germline V gene are SGHRS and YFSETQ. Trimming pared 7 bases from V and 3 bases from J, leaving 16 bases between. CDR3 length: 14 residues. CDR3 sequence (DNA): TGCGCCAGCCGCCTGGGGGAGGTCGAAGAGACCCAGTACTTC. Encoded protein: CASRLGEVEETQYF.